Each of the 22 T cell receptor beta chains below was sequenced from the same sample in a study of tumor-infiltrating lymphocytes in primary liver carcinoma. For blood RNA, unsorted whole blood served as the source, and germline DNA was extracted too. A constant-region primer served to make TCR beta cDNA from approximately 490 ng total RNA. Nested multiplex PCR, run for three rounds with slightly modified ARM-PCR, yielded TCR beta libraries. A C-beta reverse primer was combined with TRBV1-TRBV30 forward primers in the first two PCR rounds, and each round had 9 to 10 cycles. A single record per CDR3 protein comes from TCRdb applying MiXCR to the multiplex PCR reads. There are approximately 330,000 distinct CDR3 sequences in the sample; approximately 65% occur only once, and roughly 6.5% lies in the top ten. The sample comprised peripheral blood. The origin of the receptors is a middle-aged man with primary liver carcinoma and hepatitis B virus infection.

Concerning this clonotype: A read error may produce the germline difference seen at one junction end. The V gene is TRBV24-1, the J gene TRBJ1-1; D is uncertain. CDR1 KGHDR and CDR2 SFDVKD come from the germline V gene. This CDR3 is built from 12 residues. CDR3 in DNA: TGTGTCACCCGTTGGGGGAACACTGAAGCTTTCTTT. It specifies CVTRWGNTEAFF.

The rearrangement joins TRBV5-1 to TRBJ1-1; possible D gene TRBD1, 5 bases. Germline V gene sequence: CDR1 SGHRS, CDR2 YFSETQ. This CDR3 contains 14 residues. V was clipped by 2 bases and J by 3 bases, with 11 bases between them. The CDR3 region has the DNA TGCGCCAGCAGCTTATCAGGGATGGACACTGAAGCTTTCTTT. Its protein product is CASSLSGMDTEAFF.

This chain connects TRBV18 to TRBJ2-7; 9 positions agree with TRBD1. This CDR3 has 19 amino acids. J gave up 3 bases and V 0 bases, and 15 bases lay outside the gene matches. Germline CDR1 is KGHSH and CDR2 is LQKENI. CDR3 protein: CASSPPRDRERFGLYEQYF. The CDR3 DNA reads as TGTGCCAGCTCACCACCCCGGGACAGGGAGAGGTTTGGGCTCTACGAGCAGTACTTC.

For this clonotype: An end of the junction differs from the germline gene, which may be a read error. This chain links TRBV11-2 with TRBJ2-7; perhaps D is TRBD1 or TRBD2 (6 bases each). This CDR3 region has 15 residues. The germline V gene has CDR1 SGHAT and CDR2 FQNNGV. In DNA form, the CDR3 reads TGTGCCAGCAGCTTAGATTGGGACAACCGCGGGGAGCAGTGCTTC. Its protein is CASSLDWDNRGEQCF.

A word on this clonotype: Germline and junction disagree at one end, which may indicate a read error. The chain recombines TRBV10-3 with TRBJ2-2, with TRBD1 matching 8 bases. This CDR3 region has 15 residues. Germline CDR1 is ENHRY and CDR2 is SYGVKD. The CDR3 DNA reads TGTCCCATCAGTGGACAGGGCAGCGGTGCCGGGGAGCTGTTTTTT. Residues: CPISGQGSGAGELFF.

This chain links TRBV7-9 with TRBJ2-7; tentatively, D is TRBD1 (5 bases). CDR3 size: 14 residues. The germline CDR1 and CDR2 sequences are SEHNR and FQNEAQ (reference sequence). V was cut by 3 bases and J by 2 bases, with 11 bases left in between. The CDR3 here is CASSLMTATYEQYF. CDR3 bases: TGTGCCAGCAGCTTGATGACAGCGACCTACGAGCAGTACTTC.

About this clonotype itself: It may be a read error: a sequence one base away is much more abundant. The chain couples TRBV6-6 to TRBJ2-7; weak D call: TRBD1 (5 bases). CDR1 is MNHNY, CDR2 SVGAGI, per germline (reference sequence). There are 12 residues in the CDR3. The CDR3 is CACSAGNYEQYF. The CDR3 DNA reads TGTGCCTGCAGCGCAGGGAACTACGAGCAGTACTTC.

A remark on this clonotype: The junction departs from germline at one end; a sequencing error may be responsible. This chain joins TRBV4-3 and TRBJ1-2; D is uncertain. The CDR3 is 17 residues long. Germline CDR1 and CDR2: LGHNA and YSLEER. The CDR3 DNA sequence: TGCACCAGCAGCCAAGGCCCGCGGGTACAGCCATCCGGTGGCTACGCCTTC. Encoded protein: CTSSQGPRVQPSGGYAF.

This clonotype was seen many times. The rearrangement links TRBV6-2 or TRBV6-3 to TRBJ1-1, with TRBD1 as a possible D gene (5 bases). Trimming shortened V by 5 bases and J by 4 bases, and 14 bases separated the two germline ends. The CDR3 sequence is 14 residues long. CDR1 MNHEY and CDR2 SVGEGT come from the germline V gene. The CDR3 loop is CASSSQFGGTEAFF. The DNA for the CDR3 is TGTGCCAGCAGTAGCCAGTTCGGGGGCACTGAAGCTTTCTTT.

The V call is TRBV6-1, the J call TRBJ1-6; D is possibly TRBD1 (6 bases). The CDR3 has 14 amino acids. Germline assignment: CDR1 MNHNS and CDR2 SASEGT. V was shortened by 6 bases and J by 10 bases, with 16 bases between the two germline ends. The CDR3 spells CASRSAGAGSPLHF. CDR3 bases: TGTGCCAGCAGATCCGCGGGGGCAGGGTCACCCCTCCACTTT.

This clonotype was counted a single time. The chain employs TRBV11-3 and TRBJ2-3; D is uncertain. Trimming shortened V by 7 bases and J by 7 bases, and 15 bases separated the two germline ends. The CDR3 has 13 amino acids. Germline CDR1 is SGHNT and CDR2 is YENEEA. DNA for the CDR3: TGTGCCAGCAACGCCGTCCCAACATATACGCAGTATTTT. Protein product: CASNAVPTYTQYF.

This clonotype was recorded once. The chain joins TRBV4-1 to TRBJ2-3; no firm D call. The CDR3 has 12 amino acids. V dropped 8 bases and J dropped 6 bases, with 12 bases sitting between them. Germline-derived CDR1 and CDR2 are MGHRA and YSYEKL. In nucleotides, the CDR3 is TGCGCCAGCGGCCGGCTGGCCGATACGCAGTATTTT. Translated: CASGRLADTQYF.

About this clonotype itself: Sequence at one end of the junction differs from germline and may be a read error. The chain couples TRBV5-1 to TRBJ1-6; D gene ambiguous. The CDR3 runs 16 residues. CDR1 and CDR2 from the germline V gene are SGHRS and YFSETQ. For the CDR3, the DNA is TGCGCTAGCAGCTTGGCCTCGCAGCCAGATAATTCACCCCTCCACTTT. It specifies CASSLASQPDNSPLHF. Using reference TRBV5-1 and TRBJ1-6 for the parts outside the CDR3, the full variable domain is KAGVTQTPRYLIKTRGQQVTLSCSPISGHRSVSWYQQTPGQGLQFLFEYFSETQRNKGNFPGRFSGRQFSNSRSEMNVSTLELGDSALYLCASSLASQPDNSPLHFGNGTRLTVT.

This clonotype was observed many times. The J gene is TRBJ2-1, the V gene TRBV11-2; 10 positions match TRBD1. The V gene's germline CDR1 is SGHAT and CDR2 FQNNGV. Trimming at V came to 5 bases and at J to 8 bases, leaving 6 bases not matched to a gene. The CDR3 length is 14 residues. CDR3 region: CASSKGQGGDEQFF. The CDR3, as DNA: TGTGCCAGCAGCAAAGGACAGGGGGGTGATGAGCAGTTCTTC.

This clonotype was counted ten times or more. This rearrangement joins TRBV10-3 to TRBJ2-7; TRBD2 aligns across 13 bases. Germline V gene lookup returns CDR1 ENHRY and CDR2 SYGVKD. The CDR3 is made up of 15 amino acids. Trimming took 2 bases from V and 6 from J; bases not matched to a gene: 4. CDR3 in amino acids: CAISEGLAGVPEQYF. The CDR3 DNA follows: TGTGCCATCAGTGAGGGACTAGCGGGAGTCCCCGAGCAGTACTTC.

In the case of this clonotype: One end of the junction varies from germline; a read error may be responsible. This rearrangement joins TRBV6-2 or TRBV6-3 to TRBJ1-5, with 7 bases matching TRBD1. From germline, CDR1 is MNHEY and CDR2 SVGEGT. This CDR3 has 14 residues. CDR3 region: CAIRPGGSNQPQHF. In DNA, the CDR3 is TGTGCCATCAGGCCAGGGGGTAGCAATCAACCCCAGCATTTT.

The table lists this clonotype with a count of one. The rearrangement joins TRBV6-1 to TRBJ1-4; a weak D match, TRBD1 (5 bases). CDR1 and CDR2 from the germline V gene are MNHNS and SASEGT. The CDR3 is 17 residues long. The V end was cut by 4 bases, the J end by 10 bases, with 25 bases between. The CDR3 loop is CASSGWGPNLGYGKLFF. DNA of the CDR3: TGTGCCAGCAGTGGATGGGGCCCCAACTTGGGATATGGAAAACTGTTTTTT.

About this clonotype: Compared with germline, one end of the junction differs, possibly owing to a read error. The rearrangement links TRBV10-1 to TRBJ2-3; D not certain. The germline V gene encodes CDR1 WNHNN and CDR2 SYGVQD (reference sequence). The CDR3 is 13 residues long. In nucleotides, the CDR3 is TGCGCCGGCAGAGCTCCCGGGACAGATACGCAGTATTTT. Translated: CAGRAPGTDTQYF.

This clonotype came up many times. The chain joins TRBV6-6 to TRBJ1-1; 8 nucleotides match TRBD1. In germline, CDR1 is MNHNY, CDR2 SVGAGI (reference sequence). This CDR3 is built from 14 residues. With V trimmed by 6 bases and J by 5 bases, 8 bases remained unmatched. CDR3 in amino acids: CASSHGQGGTEAFF. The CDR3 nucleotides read TGTGCCAGCAGCCACGGACAGGGTGGTACTGAAGCTTTCTTT.

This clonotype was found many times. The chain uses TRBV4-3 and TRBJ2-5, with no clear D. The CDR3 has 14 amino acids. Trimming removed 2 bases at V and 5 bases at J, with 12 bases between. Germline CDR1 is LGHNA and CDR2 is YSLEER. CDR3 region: CASSQYAGSETQYF. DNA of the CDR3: TGCGCCAGCAGCCAATACGCCGGGTCGGAGACCCAGTACTTC.

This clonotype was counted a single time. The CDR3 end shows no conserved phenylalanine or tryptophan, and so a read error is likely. The CDR3 coding sequence is TGTGCCTGGAAGACGAACACTGAAGCTTTCCTT. It translates to CAWKTNTEAFL. V usage is TRBV30 and J usage is TRBJ1-1, with D unclear. The V end was cut by 4 bases, the J end by 1 base, with 4 bases between. Germline V gene lookup returns CDR1 GTSNPN and CDR2 SVGIG (reference sequence). CDR3 size: 11 residues.

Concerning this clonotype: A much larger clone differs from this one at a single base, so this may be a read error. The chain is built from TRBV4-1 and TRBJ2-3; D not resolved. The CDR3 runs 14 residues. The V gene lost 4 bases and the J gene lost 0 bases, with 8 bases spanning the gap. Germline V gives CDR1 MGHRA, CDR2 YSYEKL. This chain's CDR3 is CASSRCTSTDTQYF. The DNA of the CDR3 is TGCGCCAGCAGCCGCTGTACTAGCACAGATACGCAGTATTTT.